This T cell receptor (beta chain) was sequenced for a study of cytomegalovirus exposure and HLA in healthy donors. Background on the study: Some 85 million unique TCRs, all from HLA-typed donors, were included in an early release of the data. Of the donors genotyped, 300 to 500 in all, 75% to 85% fell in the Caucasian-associated ancestry cluster. Findings and limits, study-wide: Approximately 160 TCR beta chains were listed as cytomegalovirus-associated. In a later analysis, TCR beta V- and J-gene trimming showed a link to a missense DCLRE1C variant.

PCR used 60 Vbeta primers and 13 Jbeta primers. TCRdb's copy holds only in-frame clones and misses some; the assay was immunoSEQ multiplex PCR. This table has 97,000 or so clones, about 81% appearing once. The CDR3 has 14 amino acids. Between the trimmed V and J ends, which lost 5 bases and 3 bases, there was a span of 14 bases. CDR1 SNHLY and CDR2 FYNNEI come from the germline V gene. About this clone itself: Its antigen is still unknown.

The TCR sequence derives from a man in his forties in good health and CMV-seronegative. Input material: PBMCs. This chain uses TRBV2 with TRBJ2-7; D perhaps matches TRBD2 (6 bases). The CDR3 sequence: CASSTGEGSYEQYF. CDR3 DNA sequence: TGTGCCAGCAGTACGGGAGAAGGTAGCTACGAGCAGTACTTC.